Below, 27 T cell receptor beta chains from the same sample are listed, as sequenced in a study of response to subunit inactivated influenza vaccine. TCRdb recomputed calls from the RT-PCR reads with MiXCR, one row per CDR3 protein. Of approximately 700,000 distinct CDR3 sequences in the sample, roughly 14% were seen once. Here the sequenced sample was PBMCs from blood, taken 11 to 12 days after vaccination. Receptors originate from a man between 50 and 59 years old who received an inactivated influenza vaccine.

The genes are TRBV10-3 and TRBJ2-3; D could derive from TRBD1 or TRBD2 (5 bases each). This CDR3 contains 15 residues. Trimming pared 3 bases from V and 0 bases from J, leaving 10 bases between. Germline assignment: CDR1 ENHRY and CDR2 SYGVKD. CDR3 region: CAISDRDPSTDTQYF. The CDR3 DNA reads TGTGCCATCAGTGACCGGGACCCCAGCACAGATACGCAGTATTTT.

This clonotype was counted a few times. The CDR3 loop is CASSLTMEETQYF. DNA for the CDR3: TGTGCCAGCAGCTTAACGATGGAAGAGACCCAGTACTTC. This sequence joins TRBV7-9 and TRBJ2-5; D uncertain. Germline V gene sequence: CDR1 SEHNR, CDR2 FQNEAQ (reference sequence). This CDR3 has 13 amino acids. Trimming removed 2 bases at V and 3 bases at J, with 7 bases between.

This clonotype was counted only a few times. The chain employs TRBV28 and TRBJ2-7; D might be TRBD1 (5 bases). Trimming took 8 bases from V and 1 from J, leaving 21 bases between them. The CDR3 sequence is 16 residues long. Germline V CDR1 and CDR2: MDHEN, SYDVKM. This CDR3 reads CASGPLLTGQSYEQYF. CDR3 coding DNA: TGTGCCAGCGGACCACTTCTTACAGGACAATCCTACGAGCAGTACTTC.

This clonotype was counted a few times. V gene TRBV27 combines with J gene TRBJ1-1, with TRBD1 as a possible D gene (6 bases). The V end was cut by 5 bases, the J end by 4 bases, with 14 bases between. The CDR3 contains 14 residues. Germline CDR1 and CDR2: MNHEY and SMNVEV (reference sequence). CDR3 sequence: CASSLGGLSTEAFF. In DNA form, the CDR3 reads TGTGCCAGCAGTCTAGGGGGGCTTAGCACTGAAGCTTTCTTT.

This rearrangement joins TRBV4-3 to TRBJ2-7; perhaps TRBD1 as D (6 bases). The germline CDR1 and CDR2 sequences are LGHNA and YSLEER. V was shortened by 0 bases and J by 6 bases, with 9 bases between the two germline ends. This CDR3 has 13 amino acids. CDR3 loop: CASSQEPGAEQYF. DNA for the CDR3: TGCGCCAGCAGCCAAGAGCCAGGGGCCGAGCAGTACTTC.

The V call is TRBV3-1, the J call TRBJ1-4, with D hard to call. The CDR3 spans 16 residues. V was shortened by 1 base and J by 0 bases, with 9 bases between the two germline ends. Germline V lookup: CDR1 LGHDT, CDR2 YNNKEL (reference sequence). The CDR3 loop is CASSQGSAATNEKLFF. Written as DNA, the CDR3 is TGTGCCAGCAGCCAAGGATCGGCAGCAACTAATGAAAAACTGTTTTTT.

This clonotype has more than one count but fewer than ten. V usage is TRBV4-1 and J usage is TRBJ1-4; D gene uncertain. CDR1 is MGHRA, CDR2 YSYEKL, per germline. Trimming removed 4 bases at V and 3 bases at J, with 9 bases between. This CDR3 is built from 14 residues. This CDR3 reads CASSPQWSNEKLFF. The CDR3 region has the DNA TGCGCCAGCAGCCCTCAGTGGTCTAATGAAAAACTGTTTTTT.

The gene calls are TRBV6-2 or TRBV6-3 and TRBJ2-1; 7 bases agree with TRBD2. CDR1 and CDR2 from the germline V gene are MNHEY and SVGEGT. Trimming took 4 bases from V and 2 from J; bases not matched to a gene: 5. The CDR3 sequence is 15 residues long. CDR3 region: CASSSTGRPYNEQFF. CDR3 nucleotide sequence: TGTGCCAGCAGTTCGACCGGGAGGCCCTACAATGAGCAGTTCTTC.

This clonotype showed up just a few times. The CDR3 loop reads CSARDPGRTWNEKLFF. The DNA of the CDR3 is TGCAGTGCTAGAGATCCCGGTCGGACATGGAATGAAAAACTGTTTTTT. The chain joins TRBV20-1 to TRBJ1-4, with D perhaps TRBD1 (5 bases). The germline V and J ends were trimmed by 0 bases and 5 bases, with 16 bases remaining between them. CDR1 and CDR2 from the germline V gene are DFQATT and SNEGSKA (reference sequence). CDR3 size: 16 residues.

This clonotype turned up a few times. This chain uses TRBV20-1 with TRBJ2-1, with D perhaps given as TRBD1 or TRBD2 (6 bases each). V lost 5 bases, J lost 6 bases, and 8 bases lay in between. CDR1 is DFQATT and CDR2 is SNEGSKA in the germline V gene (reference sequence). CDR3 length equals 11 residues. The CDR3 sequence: CSARGPNEQFF. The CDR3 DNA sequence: TGCAGTGCTCGGGGGCCCAATGAGCAGTTCTTC.

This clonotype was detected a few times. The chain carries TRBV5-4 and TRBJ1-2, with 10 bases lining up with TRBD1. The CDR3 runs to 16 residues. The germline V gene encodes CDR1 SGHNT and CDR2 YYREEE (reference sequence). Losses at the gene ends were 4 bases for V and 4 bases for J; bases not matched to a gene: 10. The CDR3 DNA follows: TGTGCCAGCAGCCGCCTGGACAGGGGGGTTTCCTATGGCTACACCTTC. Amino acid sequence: CASSRLDRGVSYGYTF.

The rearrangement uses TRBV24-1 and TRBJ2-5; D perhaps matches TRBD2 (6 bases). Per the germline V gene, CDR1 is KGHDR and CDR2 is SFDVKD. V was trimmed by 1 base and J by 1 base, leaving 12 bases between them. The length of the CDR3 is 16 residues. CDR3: CATSDFSRGIQETQYF. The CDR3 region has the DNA TGTGCCACCAGTGATTTTTCTCGGGGGATCCAAGAGACCCAGTACTTC.

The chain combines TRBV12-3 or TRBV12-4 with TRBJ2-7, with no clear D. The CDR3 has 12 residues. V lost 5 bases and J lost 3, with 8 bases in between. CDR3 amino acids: CASSQRVYEQYF. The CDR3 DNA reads TGTGCCAGCAGTCAGAGAGTCTACGAGCAGTACTTC.

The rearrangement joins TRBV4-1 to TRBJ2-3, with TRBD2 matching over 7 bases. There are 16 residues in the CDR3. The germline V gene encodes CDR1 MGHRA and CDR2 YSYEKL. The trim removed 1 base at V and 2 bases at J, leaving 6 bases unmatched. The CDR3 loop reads CASSQVTAGLTDTQYF. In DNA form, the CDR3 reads TGCGCCAGCAGCCAAGTTACAGCGGGGCTCACAGATACGCAGTATTTT.

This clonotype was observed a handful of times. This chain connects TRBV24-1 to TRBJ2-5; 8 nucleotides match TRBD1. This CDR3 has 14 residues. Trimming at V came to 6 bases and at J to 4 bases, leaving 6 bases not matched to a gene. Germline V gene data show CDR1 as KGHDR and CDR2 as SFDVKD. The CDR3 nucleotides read TGTGCCACCAGTCAGGACAGGGTCTCAGAGACCCAGTACTTC. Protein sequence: CATSQDRVSETQYF.

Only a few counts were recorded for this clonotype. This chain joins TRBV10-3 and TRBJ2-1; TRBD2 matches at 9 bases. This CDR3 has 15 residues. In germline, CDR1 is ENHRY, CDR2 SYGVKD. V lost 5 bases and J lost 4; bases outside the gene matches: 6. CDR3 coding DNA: TGTGCCATCAGTCCCGGACTAGCGAGTTACAATGAGCAGTTCTTC. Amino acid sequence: CAISPGLASYNEQFF.

CDR3 sequence (DNA): TGTGCCAGCAGTGTGGGACAGTTCAACTATGGCTACACCTTC. As protein: CASSVGQFNYGYTF. This rearrangement joins TRBV6-1 to TRBJ1-2, with 7 bases that match TRBD1. There are 14 residues in the CDR3. CDR1 and CDR2 (germline): MNHNS, SASEGT. Trimming cost V 4 bases and J 2 bases; bases outside gene matches: 4.

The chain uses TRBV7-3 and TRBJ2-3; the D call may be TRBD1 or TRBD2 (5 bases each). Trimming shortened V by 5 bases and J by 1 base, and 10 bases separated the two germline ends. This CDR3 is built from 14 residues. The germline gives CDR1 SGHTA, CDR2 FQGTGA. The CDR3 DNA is TGTGCCAGCAGCCAGAGGGACGGCACAGATACGCAGTATTTT. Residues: CASSQRDGTDTQYF.

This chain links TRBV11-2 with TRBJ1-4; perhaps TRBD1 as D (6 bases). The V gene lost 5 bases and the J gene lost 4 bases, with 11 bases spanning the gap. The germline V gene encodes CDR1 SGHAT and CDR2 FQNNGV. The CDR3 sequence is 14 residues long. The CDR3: CASSPGHSNEKLFF. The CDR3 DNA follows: TGTGCCAGCAGCCCGGGACACAGTAATGAAAAACTGTTTTTT.

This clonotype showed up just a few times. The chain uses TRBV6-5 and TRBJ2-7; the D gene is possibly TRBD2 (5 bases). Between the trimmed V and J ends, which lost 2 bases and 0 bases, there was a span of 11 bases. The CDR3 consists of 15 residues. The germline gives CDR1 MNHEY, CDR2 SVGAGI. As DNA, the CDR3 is TGTGCCAGCAGTTACGGAACGGGGAGCTCCTACGAGCAGTACTTC. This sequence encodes CASSYGTGSSYEQYF.

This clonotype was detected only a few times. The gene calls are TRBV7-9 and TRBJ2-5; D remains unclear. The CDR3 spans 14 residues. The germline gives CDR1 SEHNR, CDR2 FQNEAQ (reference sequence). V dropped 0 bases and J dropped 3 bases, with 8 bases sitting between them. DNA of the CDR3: TGTGCCAGCAGCTTAGCGGAAGGGAAAGAGACCCAGTACTTC. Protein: CASSLAEGKETQYF. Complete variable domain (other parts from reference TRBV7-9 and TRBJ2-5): DTGVSQNPRHKITKRGQNVTFRCDPISEHNRLYWYRQTLGQGPEFLTYFQNEAQLEKSRLLSDRFSAERPKGSFSTLEIQRTEQGDSAMYLCASSLAEGKETQYFGPGTRLLVL.

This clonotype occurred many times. The CDR3 bases are TGCGCCAGCAGCCAAGTCACTGGGGGCAATCAGCCCCAGCATTTT. As protein: CASSQVTGGNQPQHF. The J gene is TRBJ1-5, the V gene TRBV4-3, with D unclear. V was trimmed by 1 base and J by 2 bases, leaving 9 bases between them. Germline V gene data show CDR1 as LGHNA and CDR2 as YSLEER. The CDR3 loop spans 15 amino acids.

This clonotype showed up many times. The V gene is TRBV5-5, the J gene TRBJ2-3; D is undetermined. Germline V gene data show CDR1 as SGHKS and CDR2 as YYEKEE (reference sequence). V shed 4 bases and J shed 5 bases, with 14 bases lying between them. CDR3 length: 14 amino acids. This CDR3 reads CASSPNLMGDTQYF. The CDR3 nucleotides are TGTGCCAGCAGCCCGAACCTTATGGGAGATACGCAGTATTTT.

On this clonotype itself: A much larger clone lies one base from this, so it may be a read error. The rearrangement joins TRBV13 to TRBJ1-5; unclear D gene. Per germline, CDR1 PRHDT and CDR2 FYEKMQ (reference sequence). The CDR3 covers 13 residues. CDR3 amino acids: CASSLQSNHPQHF. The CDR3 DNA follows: TGTGCCAGCAGCTTACAGAGTAATCACCCCCAGCATTTT.

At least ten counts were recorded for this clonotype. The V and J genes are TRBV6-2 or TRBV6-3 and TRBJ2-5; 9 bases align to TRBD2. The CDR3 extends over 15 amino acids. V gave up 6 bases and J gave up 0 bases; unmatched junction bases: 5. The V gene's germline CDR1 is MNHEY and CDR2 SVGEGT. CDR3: CASRRSGRNQETQYF. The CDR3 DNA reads TGTGCCAGCAGGAGGAGCGGGAGGAACCAAGAGACCCAGTACTTC.

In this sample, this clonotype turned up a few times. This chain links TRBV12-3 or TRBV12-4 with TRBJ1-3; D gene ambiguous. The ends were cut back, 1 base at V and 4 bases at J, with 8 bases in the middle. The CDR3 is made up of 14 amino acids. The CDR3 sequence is CASSLGYLGNTIYF. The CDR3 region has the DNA TGTGCCAGCAGTTTAGGGTATTTGGGAAACACCATATATTTT.

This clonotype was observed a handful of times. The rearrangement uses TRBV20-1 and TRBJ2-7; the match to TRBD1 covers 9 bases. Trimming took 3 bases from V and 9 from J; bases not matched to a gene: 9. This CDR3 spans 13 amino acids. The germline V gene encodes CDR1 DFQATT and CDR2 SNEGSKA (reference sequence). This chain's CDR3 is CSASVGQGRGQYF. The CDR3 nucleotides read TGCAGTGCTAGTGTAGGACAGGGGAGGGGGCAGTACTTC.